A single sample gave rise to the 18 T cell receptor beta chains below, sequenced in a study of brain T cells in children with intractable seizures. Sequencing used immunoSEQ multiplex PCR; TCRdb keeps in-frame clones, though not all of them. The sample lists approximately 60,000 clones, 90% to 96% occurring once. The sequencing here drew on peripheral blood, taken at surgery. The receptors originated from a boy younger than two with focal cortical dysplasia and intractable seizures.

The chain couples TRBV6-4 to TRBJ1-4, with D tentatively TRBD1 (6 bases). CDR1 and CDR2 from the germline V gene are MRHNA and SNTAGT. Trimming removed 2 bases at V and 1 base at J, with 8 bases between. The CDR3 is 15 residues long. The CDR3 loop is CASSDRQVTNEKLFF. CDR3 nucleotide sequence: TGTGCCAGCAGTGACCGACAGGTAACTAATGAAAAACTGTTTTTT.

The V and J genes are TRBV6-1 and TRBJ2-2; D unclear. This CDR3 contains 16 residues. Trimming stripped 2 bases from V and 0 bases from J, with 10 bases between. Per the germline V gene, CDR1 is MNHNS and CDR2 is SASEGT. The CDR3 region has the DNA TGTGCCAGCAGTGAACTGGCCCACGCGAACACCGGGGAGCTGTTTTTT. This gives the protein CASSELAHANTGELFF.

The J gene is TRBJ1-1, the V gene TRBV3-1 (or the pseudogene TRBV3-2), with D perhaps matching TRBD1 (5 bases). CDR3 length equals 15 residues. The germline CDR1 and CDR2 sequences are LGHDT and YNNKEL (reference sequence). The V gene lost 1 base and the J gene lost 4 bases, with 13 bases spanning the gap. CDR3 amino acids: CASSQGDGGGTEAFF. CDR3 bases: TGTGCCAGCAGCCAAGGGGATGGGGGGGGCACTGAAGCTTTCTTT.

The CDR3 is CASSYGIQDGSYEQYF. Written as DNA, the CDR3 is TGTGCCAGCAGCTACGGCATACAGGACGGCTCCTACGAGCAGTACTTC. The V gene is TRBV7-8, the J gene TRBJ2-7, with TRBD1 as a possible D gene (5 bases). The CDR3 is 16 residues long. V was clipped by 4 bases and J by 0 bases, with 16 bases between them. Germline CDR1 SGHVS, CDR2 FQNEAQ.

V is TRBV6-5 and J is TRBJ2-1; 8 bases are shared with TRBD2. Germline CDR1 reads MNHEY; CDR2 reads SVGAGI. Trimming at V came to 8 bases and at J to 0 bases, leaving 6 bases not matched to a gene. The CDR3 consists of 15 residues. CDR3 amino acids: CASGSGILSYNEQFF. CDR3 in DNA: TGTGCCAGCGGTAGCGGGATCCTCTCCTACAATGAGCAGTTCTTC.

J is TRBJ2-7 and V is TRBV29-1, with 8 bases identical to TRBD2. CDR3 length: 13 residues. Unmatched junction bases numbered 7, after V lost 3 bases and J lost 6 bases. Germline lookup yields CDR1 SQVTM and CDR2 ANQGSEA. Here the CDR3 reads CSVDRGGDTEQYF. CDR3 DNA sequence: TGCAGCGTTGACCGGGGGGGCGATACCGAGCAGTACTTC.

The V call is TRBV4-2, the J call TRBJ1-4; weak D call: TRBD1 (6 bases). V lost 4 bases, J lost 1 base, and 25 bases lay in between. CDR1 is LGHNA, CDR2 YNFKEQ, per germline. The CDR3 sequence is 20 residues long. CDR3 in amino acids: CASSLYLNRERGGTNEKLFF. As DNA, the CDR3 is TGTGCCAGCAGCCTATATCTTAACAGGGAGAGGGGCGGAACTAATGAAAAACTGTTTTTT.

The J gene is TRBJ1-1, the V gene TRBV6-2 or TRBV6-3; no definite D call. The germline CDR1 and CDR2 sequences are MNHEY and SVGEGT. Between the trimmed V and J ends, which lost 0 bases and 3 bases, there was a span of 14 bases. The CDR3 spans 16 residues. This chain's CDR3 is CASSYSQVVIDTEAFF. CDR3 DNA sequence: TGTGCCAGCAGTTACTCCCAGGTCGTCATTGACACTGAAGCTTTCTTT.

The chain combines TRBV27 with TRBJ1-1; D unresolved. CDR3 length equals 12 residues. Germline V gene lookup returns CDR1 MNHEY and CDR2 SMNVEV (reference sequence). V dropped 5 bases and J dropped 6 bases, with 10 bases sitting between them. CDR3 sequence: CASSTFGAEAFF. In DNA, the CDR3 is TGTGCCAGCAGTACCTTCGGAGCTGAAGCTTTCTTT.

The chain links TRBV24-1 to TRBJ2-5; D tentatively fits TRBD1 or TRBD2 (5 bases each). V dropped 9 bases and J dropped 4 bases, with 17 bases sitting between them. The CDR3 length is 14 residues. Germline values: CDR1 KGHDR, CDR2 SFDVKD. CDR3 sequence: CATSEGRWRETQYF. The CDR3 nucleotides read TGTGCCACCTCTGAGGGACGATGGAGAGAGACCCAGTACTTC.

This sequence joins TRBV6-9 and TRBJ2-2; no clear D gene. V dropped 6 bases and J dropped 2 bases, with 7 bases sitting between them. The CDR3 runs to 13 residues. Germline V gives CDR1 MNHGY, CDR2 SVAAGI. CDR3 amino acids: CASSYLNTGELFF. The CDR3 DNA reads as TGTGCCAGCAGCTATCTCAACACCGGGGAGCTGTTTTTT.

This sequence joins TRBV19 and TRBJ2-2; 9 nucleotides align to TRBD1. The CDR3 is 16 residues long. J lost 4 bases, V lost 2 bases, and 5 bases had no gene match. CDR1 LNHDA and CDR2 SQIVND come from the germline V gene (reference sequence). The CDR3 is CASSIPGQGPTGELFF. The CDR3 DNA reads as TGTGCCAGTAGTATACCGGGACAGGGTCCCACCGGGGAGCTGTTTTTT.

This sequence joins TRBV7-2 and TRBJ1-1; TRBD1 might be the D (6 bases). Germline assignment: CDR1 SGHTA and CDR2 FQGNSA. The CDR3 contains 13 residues. Trimming cost V 1 base and J 11 bases, with 14 bases left between them. In DNA, the CDR3 is TGTGCCAGCAGCTTAGTAGACAGGCAAGGTGCTTTCTTT. It specifies CASSLVDRQGAFF. Full variable domain (rest looked up from reference TRBV7-2 and TRBJ1-1): GAGVSQSPSNKVTEKGKDVELRCDPISGHTALYWYRQSLGQGLEFLIYFQGNSAPDKSGLPSDRFSAERTGGSVSTLTIQRTQQEDSAVYLCASSLVDRQGAFFGQGTRLTVV.

V is TRBV13 and J is TRBJ1-2; D gene uncertain. V gave up 0 bases and J gave up 7 bases, with 18 bases separating them. The germline V gene encodes CDR1 PRHDT and CDR2 FYEKMQ (reference sequence). The CDR3 totals 16 residues. CDR3 bases: TGTGCCAGCAGCTTAGGGGAGATCCCTCCAGTTGGTGGCTACACCTTC. Translation gives CASSLGEIPPVGGYTF.

The chain employs TRBV5-6 and TRBJ1-4; D remains ambiguous. In germline, CDR1 is SGHDT, CDR2 YYEEEE. This CDR3 is built from 13 residues. V gave up 0 bases and J gave up 5 bases, with 5 bases separating them. The CDR3 DNA reads as TGTGCCAGCAGCTTGGGAGGAAATGAAAAACTGTTTTTT. Residues: CASSLGGNEKLFF.

This clone was observed a handful of times. This chain joins TRBV27 and TRBJ2-7; D unresolved. The V end was cut by 0 bases, the J end by 1 base, with 10 bases between. CDR1 and CDR2 from the germline V gene are MNHEY and SMNVEV (reference sequence). This CDR3 comprises 15 residues. Written as DNA, the CDR3 is TGTGCCAGCAGTTTATCGGTATCCACATCCTACGAGCAGTACTTC. Protein sequence: CASSLSVSTSYEQYF.

The chain couples TRBV19 to TRBJ1-5, with D possibly TRBD1 on 5 matching bases. Germline V gene data show CDR1 as LNHDA and CDR2 as SQIVND (reference sequence). V was trimmed by 5 bases and J by 3 bases, leaving 8 bases between them. The CDR3 has 13 amino acids. The CDR3 nucleotides read TGTGCCAGTAGTTCGGGGGTCAATCAGCCCCAGCATTTT. It codes for CASSSGVNQPQHF.

The chain links TRBV6-1 to TRBJ1-5, with no clear D. Trimming took 1 base from V and 4 from J, leaving 5 bases between them. CDR3 size: 13 residues. Germline assignment: CDR1 MNHNS and CDR2 SASEGT. CDR3 sequence: CASSEGKNQPQHF. The DNA of the CDR3 is TGTGCCAGCAGTGAAGGGAAGAATCAGCCCCAGCATTTT.